This T cell receptor (beta chain) was found in a study of T cells after yellow fever vaccination. Study-level background: Low-cell-number fractions underwent preparation using SMART-Seq v4 Ultra Low Input.

TCRdb re-called the 5' RACE reads through MiXCR, storing one row per CDR3 protein. The data show about 220,000 distinct CDR3 sequences, 3% to 3.5% seen once. V was clipped by 1 base and J by 8 bases; unmatched bases: 3. This CDR3 is 14 amino acids long. The germline gives CDR1 SGHKS, CDR2 YYEKEE (reference sequence). This TCR was sampled from a man aged 18 to 29 who received the YFV17D yellow fever vaccine. Material: CD4+ T cells sorted from PBMCs, obtained 10 days after the yellow fever booster vaccination. The rearrangement uses TRBV5-5 and TRBJ1-4; TRBD1 matches at 9 bases. The CDR3 DNA is TGTGCCAGCAGCTTGTGGACAGGGGTAGAAAAACTGTTTTTT. Amino acids: CASSLWTGVEKLFF.